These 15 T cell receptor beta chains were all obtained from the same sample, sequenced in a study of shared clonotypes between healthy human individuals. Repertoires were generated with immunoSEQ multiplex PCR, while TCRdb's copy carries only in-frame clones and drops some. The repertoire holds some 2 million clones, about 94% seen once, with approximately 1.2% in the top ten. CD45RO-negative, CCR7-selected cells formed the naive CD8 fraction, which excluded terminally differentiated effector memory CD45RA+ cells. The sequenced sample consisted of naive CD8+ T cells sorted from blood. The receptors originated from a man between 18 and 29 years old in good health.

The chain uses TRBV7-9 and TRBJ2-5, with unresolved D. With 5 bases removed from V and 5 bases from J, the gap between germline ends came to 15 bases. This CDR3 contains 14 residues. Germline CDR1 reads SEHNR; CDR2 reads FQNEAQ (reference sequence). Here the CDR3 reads CASSPVDRVETQYF. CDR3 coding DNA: TGTGCCAGCAGCCCCGTCGATCGGGTTGAGACCCAGTACTTC.

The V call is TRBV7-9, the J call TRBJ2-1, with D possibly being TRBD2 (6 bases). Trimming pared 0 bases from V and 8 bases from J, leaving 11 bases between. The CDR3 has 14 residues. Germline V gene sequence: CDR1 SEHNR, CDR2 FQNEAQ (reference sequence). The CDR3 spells CASSLARTIDEQFF. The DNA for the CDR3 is TGTGCCAGCAGCTTAGCGCGGACTATAGATGAGCAGTTCTTC.

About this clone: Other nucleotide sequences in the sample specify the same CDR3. CDR3 in amino acids: CASSVRDNNQPQHF. CDR3 bases: TGTGCCAGTAGTGTCCGGGACAACAATCAGCCCCAGCATTTT. This chain joins TRBV19 and TRBJ1-5, with D possibly being TRBD1 (6 bases). CDR1 is LNHDA, CDR2 SQIVND, per germline (reference sequence). This CDR3 is 14 amino acids long. V was trimmed by 5 bases and J by 3 bases, leaving 11 bases between them. The full variable domain, rest sourced from reference TRBV19 and TRBJ1-5, is DGGITQSPKYLFRKEGQNVTLSCEQNLNHDAMYWYRQDPGQGLRLIYYSQIVNDFQKGDIAEGYSVSREKKESFPLTVTSAQKNPTAFYLCASSVRDNNQPQHFGDGTRLSIL.

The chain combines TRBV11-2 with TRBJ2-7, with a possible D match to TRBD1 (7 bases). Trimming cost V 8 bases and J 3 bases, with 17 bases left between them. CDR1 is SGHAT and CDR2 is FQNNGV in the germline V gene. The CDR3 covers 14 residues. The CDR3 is CASDAGGSFYEQYF. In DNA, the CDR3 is TGTGCCAGCGACGCAGGGGGGAGCTTCTACGAGCAGTACTTC. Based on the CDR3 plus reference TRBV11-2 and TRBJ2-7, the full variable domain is EAGVAQSPRYKIIEKRQSVAFWCNPISGHATLYWYQQILGQGPKLLIQFQNNGVVDDSQLPKDRFSAERLKGVDSTLKIQPAKLEDSAVYLCASDAGGSFYEQYFGPGTRLTVT.

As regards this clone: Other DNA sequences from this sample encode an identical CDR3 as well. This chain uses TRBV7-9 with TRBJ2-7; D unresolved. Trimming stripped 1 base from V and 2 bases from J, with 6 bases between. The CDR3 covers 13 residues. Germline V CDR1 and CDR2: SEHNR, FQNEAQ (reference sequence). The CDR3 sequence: CASSLVGTYEQYF. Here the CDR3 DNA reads TGTGCCAGCAGCTTAGTAGGGACCTACGAGCAGTACTTC.

In nucleotides, the CDR3 is TGTGCCAGCAGCTTATCGGCCCCAAAGCTAGCTCAAGAGACCCAGTACTTC. Protein product: CASSLSAPKLAQETQYF. The rearrangement links TRBV11-2 to TRBJ2-5, with D perhaps TRBD2 (5 bases). This CDR3 has 17 residues. CDR1 and CDR2 (germline): SGHAT, FQNNGV. The V end was cut by 2 bases, the J end by 2 bases, with 18 bases between.

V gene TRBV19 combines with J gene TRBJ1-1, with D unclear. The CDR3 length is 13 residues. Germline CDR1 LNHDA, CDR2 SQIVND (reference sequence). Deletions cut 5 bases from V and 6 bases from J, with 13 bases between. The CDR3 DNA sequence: TGTGCCAGTAGTTTACAGATTGTCGCTGAAGCTTTCTTT. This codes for CASSLQIVAEAFF.

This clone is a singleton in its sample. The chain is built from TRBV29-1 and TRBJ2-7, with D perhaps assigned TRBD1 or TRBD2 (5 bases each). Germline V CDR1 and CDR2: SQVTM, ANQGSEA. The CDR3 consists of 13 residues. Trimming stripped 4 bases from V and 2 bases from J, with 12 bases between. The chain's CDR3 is CSVAEGPAYEQYF. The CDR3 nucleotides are TGCAGCGTTGCCGAGGGACCGGCCTACGAGCAGTACTTC.

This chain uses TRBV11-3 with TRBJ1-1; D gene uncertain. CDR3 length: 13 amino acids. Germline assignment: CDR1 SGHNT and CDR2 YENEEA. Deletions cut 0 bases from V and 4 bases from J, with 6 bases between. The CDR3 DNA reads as TGTGCCAGCAGCTTAGATCCCAGCACTGAAGCTTTCTTT. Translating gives CASSLDPSTEAFF.

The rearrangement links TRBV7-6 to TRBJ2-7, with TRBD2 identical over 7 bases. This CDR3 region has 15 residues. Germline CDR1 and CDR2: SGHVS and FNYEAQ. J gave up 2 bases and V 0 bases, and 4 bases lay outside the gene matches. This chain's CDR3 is CASSLALAETYEQYF. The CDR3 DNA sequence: TGTGCCAGCAGCTTAGCGCTAGCGGAGACCTACGAGCAGTACTTC.

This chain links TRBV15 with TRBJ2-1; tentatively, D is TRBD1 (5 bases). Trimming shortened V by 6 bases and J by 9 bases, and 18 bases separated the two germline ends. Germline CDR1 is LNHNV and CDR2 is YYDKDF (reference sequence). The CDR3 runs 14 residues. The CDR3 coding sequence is TGTGCCACCAGACTAAACAGGTTGGTCACTGAGCAGTTCTTC. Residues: CATRLNRLVTEQFF.

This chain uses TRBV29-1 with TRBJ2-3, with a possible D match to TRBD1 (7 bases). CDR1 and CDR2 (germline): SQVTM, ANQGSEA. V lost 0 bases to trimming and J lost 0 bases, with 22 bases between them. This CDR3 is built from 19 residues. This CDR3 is CSVEDLKRVDRSSTDTQYF. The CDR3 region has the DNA TGCAGCGTTGAAGATCTTAAGCGGGTGGACAGGTCCAGCACAGATACGCAGTATTTT.

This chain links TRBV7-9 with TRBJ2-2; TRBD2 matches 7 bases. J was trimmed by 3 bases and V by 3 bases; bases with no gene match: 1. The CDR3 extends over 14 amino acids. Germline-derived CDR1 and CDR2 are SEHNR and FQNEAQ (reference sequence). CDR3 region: CASSLTSYTGELFF. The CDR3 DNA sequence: TGTGCCAGCAGCTTGACTAGCTACACCGGGGAGCTGTTTTTT.

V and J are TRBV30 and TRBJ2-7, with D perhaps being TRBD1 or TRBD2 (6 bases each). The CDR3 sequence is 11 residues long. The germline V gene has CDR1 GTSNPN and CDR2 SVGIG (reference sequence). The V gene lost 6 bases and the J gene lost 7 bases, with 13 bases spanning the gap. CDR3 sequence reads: CACFLGGEQYF. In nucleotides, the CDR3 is TGTGCCTGTTTCCTAGGGGGGGAGCAGTACTTC.

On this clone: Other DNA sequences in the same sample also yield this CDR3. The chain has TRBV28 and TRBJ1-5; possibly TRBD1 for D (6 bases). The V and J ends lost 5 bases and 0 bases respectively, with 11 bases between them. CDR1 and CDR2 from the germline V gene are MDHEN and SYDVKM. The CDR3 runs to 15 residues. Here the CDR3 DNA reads TGTGCCAGCAGTCCTAGGACAGTTAGCAATCAGCCCCAGCATTTT. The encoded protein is CASSPRTVSNQPQHF.